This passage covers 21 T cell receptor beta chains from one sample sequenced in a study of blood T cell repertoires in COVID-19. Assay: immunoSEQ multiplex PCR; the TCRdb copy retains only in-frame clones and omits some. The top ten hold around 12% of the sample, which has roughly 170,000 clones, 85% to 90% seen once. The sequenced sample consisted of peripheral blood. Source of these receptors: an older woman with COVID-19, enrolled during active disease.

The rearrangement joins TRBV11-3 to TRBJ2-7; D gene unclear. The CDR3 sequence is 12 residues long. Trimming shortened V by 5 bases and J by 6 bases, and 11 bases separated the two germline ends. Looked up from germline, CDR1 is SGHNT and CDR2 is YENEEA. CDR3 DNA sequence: TGTGCCAGCAGCCCCCGGTTGTTCGAGCAGTACTTC. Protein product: CASSPRLFEQYF. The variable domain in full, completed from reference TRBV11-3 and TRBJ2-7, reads EAGVVQSPRYKIIEKKQPVAFWCNPISGHNTLYWYLQNLGQGPELLIRYENEEAVDDSQLPKDRFSAERLKGVDSTLKIQPAELGDSAVYLCASSPRLFEQYFGPGTRLTVT.

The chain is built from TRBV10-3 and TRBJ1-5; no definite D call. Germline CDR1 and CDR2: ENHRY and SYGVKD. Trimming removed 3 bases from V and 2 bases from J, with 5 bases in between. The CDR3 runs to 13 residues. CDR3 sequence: CAISDTGNQPQHF. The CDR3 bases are TGTGCCATCAGTGATACGGGCAATCAGCCCCAGCATTTT.

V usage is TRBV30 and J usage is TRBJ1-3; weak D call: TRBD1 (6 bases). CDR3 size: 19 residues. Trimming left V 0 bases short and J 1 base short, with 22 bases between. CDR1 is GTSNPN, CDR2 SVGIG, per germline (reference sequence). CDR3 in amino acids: CAWSVSSMSGQISGNTIYF. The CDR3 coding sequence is TGTGCCTGGAGTGTATCGTCGATGTCAGGACAGATATCTGGAAACACCATATATTTT.

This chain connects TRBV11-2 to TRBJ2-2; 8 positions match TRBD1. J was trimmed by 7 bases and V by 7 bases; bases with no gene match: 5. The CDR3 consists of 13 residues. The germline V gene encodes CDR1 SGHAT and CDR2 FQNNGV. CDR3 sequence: CASITGGFGELFF. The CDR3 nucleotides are TGTGCCAGCATTACAGGGGGTTTCGGGGAGCTGTTTTTT.

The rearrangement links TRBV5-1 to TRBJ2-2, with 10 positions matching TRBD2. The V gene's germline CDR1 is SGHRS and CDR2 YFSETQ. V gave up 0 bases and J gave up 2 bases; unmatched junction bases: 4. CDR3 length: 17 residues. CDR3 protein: CASSLATSGYNTGELFF. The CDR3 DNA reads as TGCGCCAGCAGCTTGGCGACTAGCGGGTACAACACCGGGGAGCTGTTTTTT.

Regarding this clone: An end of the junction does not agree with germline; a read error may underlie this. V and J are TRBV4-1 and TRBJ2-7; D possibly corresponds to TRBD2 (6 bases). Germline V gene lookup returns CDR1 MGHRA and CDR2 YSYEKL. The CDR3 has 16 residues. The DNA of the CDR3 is TGCGCCAGCAGTCAAGATGGCGCTAGCGTCTCCTACGAGCAGTACTTC. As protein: CASSQDGASVSYEQYF.

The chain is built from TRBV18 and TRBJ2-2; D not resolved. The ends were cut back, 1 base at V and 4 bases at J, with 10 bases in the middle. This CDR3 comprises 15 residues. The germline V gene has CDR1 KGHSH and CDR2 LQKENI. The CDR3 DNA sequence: TGTGCCAGCTCACCACGACTCGACTCCACCGGGGAGCTGTTTTTT. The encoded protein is CASSPRLDSTGELFF.

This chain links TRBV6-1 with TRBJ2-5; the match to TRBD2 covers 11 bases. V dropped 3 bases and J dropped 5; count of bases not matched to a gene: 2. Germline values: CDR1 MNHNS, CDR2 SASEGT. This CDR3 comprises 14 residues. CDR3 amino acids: CASSDASGRETQYF. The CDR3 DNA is TGTGCCAGCAGTGACGCTAGCGGGAGGGAGACCCAGTACTTC.

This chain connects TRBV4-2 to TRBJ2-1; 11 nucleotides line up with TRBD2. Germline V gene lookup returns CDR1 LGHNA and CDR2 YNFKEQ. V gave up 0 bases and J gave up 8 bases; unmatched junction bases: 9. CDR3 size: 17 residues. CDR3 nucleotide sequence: TGTGCCAGCAGCCAAGACTATAGGAATAGCGGGAGGGATGAGCAGTTCTTC. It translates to CASSQDYRNSGRDEQFF.

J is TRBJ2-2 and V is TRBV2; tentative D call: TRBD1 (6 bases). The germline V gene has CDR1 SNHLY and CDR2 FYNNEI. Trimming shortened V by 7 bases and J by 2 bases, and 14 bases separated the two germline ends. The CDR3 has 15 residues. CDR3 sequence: CASKARTANTGELFF. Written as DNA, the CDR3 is TGTGCCAGCAAGGCCAGGACAGCCAACACCGGGGAGCTGTTTTTT.

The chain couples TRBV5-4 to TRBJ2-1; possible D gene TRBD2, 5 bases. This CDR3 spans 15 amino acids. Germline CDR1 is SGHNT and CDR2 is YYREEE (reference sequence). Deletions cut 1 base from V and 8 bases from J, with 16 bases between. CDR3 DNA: TGTGCCAGCAGCTTGTGGGAGAGCATGGGCTATGAGCAGTTCTTC. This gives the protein CASSLWESMGYEQFF.

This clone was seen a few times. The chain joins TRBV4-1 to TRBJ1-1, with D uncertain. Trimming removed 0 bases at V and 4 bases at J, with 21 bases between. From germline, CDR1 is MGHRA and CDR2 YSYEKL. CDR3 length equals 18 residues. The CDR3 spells CASSQDPEGAYPGTEAFF. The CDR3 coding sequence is TGCGCCAGCAGCCAAGATCCTGAGGGCGCCTATCCGGGCACTGAAGCTTTCTTT.

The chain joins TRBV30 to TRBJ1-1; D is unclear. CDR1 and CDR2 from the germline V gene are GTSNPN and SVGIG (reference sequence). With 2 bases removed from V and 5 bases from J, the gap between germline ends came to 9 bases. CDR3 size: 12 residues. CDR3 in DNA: TGTGCCTGGAGTAACGGGAATACTGAAGCTTTCTTT. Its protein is CAWSNGNTEAFF.

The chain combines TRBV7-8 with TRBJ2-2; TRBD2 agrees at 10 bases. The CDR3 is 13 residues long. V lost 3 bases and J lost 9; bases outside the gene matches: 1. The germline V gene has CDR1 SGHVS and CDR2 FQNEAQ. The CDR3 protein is CASSLTSGWELFF. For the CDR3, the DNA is TGTGCCAGCAGCTTGACTAGCGGGTGGGAGCTGTTTTTT.

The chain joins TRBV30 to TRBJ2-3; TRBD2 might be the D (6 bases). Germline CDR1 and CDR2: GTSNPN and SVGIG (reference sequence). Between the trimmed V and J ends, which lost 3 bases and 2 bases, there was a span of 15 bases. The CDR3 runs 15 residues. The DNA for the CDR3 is TGTGCCTGGAGCCCCGGGCCTAGCGACACAGATACGCAGTATTTT. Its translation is CAWSPGPSDTDTQYF.

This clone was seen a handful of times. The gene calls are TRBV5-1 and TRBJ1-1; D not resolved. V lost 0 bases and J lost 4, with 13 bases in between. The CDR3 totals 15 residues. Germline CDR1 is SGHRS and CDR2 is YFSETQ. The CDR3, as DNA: TGCGCCAGCAGCTTGGATTTGGTCGGTCGCACTGAAGCTTTCTTT. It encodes CASSLDLVGRTEAFF.

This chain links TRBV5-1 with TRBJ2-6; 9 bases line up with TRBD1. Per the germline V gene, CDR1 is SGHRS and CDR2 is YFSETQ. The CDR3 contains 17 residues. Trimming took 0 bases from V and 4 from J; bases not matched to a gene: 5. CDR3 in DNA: TGCGCCAGCAGCTTGGAACAGGGGGCGGCCGGGGCCAACGTCCTGACTTTC. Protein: CASSLEQGAAGANVLTF.

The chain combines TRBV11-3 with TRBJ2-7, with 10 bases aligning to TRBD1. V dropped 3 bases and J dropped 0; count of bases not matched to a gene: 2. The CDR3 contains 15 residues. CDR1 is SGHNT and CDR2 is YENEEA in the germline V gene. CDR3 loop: CASSFRTGGSYEQYF. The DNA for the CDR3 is TGTGCCAGCAGCTTCCGGACAGGGGGCTCCTACGAGCAGTACTTC.

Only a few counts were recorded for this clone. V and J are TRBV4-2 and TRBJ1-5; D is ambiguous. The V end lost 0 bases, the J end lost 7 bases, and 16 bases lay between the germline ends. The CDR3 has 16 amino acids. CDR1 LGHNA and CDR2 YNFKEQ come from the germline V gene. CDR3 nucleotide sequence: TGTGCCAGCAGCCAAGACAGAGAGGGATCTTGGCAGCCCCAGCATTTT. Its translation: CASSQDREGSWQPQHF.

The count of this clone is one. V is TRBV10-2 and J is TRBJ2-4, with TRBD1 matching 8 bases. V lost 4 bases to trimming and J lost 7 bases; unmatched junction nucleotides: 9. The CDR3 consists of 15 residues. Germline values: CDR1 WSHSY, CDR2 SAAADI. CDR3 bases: TGCGCCAGCAGTGCGAGGGACAGGAATTCTAACATTCAGTACTTC. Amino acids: CASSARDRNSNIQYF.

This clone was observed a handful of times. CDR3 DNA sequence: TGTGCCAGCAGCTTGGGGCTTCGCAACGAGCAGTACTTC. This translates into CASSLGLRNEQYF. The V and J genes are TRBV5-6 and TRBJ2-7; D unresolved. There are 13 residues in the CDR3. V was pared by 0 bases and J by 5 bases, with 9 bases between. Germline V gene data show CDR1 as SGHDT and CDR2 as YYEEEE.